What follows is one T cell receptor beta chain and its context. What it recognizes is unknown. TCRalpha and TCRbeta libraries used 5'RACE with constant-segment primers and UMIs. TCRdb redid the calling of the 5' RACE reads with MiXCR, one entry per CDR3 protein. The sample shows about 340,000 distinct CDR3 sequences, roughly 13% of them seen only once. Trimming took off 2 bases at V and 1 base at J, with 12 bases between the two ends. The CDR3 contains 16 residues. CDR1 is MNHEY, CDR2 SVGEGT, per germline. The source of the sample is a study of T-cell memory formation after mild COVID-19. Overall study results and limits: Clones contracting over day 15 to 85 were CD4/CD8 balanced, with later expanders leaning CD4+.

This TCR was sampled from a man aged 18 to 35 who had mild COVID-19 (a few samples of this study predate the infection). Cell type and time point are not known. J is TRBJ1-5 and V is TRBV6-2 or TRBV6-3; D is ambiguous. Material: PBMCs or a T cell subset sorted from them (not recorded which). The CDR3 bases are TGTGCCAGCAGTTACCCTGGGAGCATGAGCAATCAGCCCCAGCATTTT. Translating it yields CASSYPGSMSNQPQHF.